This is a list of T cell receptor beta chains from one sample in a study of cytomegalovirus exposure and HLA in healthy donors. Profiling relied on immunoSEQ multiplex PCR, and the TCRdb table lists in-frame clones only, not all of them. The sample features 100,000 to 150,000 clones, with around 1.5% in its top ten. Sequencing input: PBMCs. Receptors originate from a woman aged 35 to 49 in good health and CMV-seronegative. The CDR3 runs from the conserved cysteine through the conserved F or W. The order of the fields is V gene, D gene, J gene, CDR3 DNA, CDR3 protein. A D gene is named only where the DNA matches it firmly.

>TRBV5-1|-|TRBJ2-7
TGCGCCAGCAGCCTACAGGGCTGGCCTTCCTACGAGCAGTACTTC
CASSLQGWPSYEQYF
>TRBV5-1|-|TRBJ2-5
TGCGCCAGCAGCTTAGGAGGGGGCGAGACCCAGTACTTC
CASSLGGGETQYF
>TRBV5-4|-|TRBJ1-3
TGTGCCAGCAGTCCCCATCCGGGACTTGGAAACACCATATATTTT
CASSPHPGLGNTIYF
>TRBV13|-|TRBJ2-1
TGTGCCAGCAGCTTAAACCCTCCGGGTAGCTCCTACAATGAGCAGTTCTTC
CASSLNPPGSSYNEQFF
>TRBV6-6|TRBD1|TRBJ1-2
TGTGCCAGCAGGCCTGACAGGGGCGGGAACTATGGCTACACCTTC
CASRPDRGGNYGYTF
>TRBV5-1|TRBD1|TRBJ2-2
TGCGCCAGCAGCCCAGGGGGCTGGAACACCGGGGAGCTGTTTTTT
CASSPGGWNTGELFF
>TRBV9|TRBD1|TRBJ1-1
TGTGCCAGCAGCCGGGACAGGGTTTGGTTCCACACTGAAGCTTTCTTT
CASSRDRVWFHTEAFF
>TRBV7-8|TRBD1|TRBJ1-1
TGTGCCAGCAGCTTAAGTATGTGGACAGGCGGGTTGGAAGCTTTCTTT
CASSLSMWTGGLEAFF
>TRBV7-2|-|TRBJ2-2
TGTGCCAGCAGCTCTCTCAACAGGGTCGGGAACACCGGGGAGCTGTTTTTT
CASSSLNRVGNTGELFF
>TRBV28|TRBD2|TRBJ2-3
TGTGCCAGCAGTAGGTTTGGTGCGGGGGGCACAGATACGCAGTATTTT
CASSRFGAGGTDTQYF
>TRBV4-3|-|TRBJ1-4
TGCGCCAGCAGCCAAGATCTAAAGGGGCCCGCTAATGAAAAACTGTTTTTT
CASSQDLKGPANEKLFF
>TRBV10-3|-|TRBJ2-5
TGTGCCATCAGTGAGAACCAACGGGAGACCCAGTACTTC
CAISENQRETQYF
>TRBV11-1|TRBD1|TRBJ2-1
TGTGCCACTGGAGGACAGGCGAGCTCCTACAATGAGCAGTTCTTC
CATGGQASSYNEQFF
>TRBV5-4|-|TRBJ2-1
TGTGCCAGCAGCTTGGATGTGAGCGGGTTGTTAGGCAATGAGCAGTTCTTC
CASSLDVSGLLGNEQFF
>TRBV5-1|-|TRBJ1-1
TGCGCCAGTCACGAGGGGGATGTAACTGAAGCTTTCTTT
CASHEGDVTEAFF
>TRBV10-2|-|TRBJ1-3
TGCGCCAGCACAGTCAGACTAAACTCTGGAAACACCATATATTTT
CASTVRLNSGNTIYF
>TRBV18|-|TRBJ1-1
TGTGCCAGCTCAGAGATTCGAGGGAACACTGAAGCTTTCTTT
CASSEIRGNTEAFF
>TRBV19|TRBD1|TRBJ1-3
TGTGCCAGTAGTCCGGACAGGGTCCCGGGAAACACCATATATTTT
CASSPDRVPGNTIYF
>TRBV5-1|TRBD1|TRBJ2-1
TGCGCCAGCAGCTTCCGGGACAGAGCCTACAATGAGCAGTTCTTC
CASSFRDRAYNEQFF
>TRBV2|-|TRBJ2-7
TGTGCCAGCACTATATGGAGGGATCAAGAGCAGTACTTC
CASTIWRDQEQYF
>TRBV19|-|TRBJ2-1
TGTGCCAGTACCGGCGGAGCTCTGGGTAACAATGAGCAGTTCTTC
CASTGGALGNNEQFF
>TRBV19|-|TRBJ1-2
TGTGCCAGTAGTATGGGGAGTGTTTACTATGGCTACACCTTC
CASSMGSVYYGYTF
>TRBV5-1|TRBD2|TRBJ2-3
TGCGCCAGCAGCCAGGGACTAGCGGTGAGCACAGATACGCAGTATTTT
CASSQGLAVSTDTQYF
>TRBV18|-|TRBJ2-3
TGTGCCAGCTCACCTAGCTGGAAGAACACAGATACGCAGTATTTT
CASSPSWKNTDTQYF
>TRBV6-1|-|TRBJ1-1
TGTGCCAGCAGTGAACGGGGTATGAACACTGAAGCTTTCTTT
CASSERGMNTEAFF
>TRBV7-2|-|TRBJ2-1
TGTGCCAGCGGAATAGGAGGGGAGAACTACAATGAGCAGTTCTTC
CASGIGGENYNEQFF
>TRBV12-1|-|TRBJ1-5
TGTGCCAGCAGCTTTGAGAGTGGTGGGGCAAGGGGTCGGGGGGGTCAGCCCCAGCATTTT
CASSFESGGARGRGGQPQHF
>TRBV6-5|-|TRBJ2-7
TGTGCCAGCGGACGGACAGCCACCTACGAGCAGTACTTC
CASGRTATYEQYF